This TCR beta chain was sequenced during a study of blood T cell repertoires in COVID-19. Study overall: Samples taken during acute and convalescent COVID-19 were collected in the United States, Italy and Spain. Nucleic acid was either cDNA or gDNA, and it came from T cells, B-cell-depleted T cells, or PBMCs.

This clone was counted once. Per the original data handling: Quantification of nucleated cells was approximated via reference gene primer amplification. Method: immunoSEQ multiplex PCR; TCRdb's copy keeps in-frame clones and lacks some. V and J calls and clone size are copied from that table; D and trimming were computed from the DNA. The sample records some 31,000 clones, under 85% being singletons. Germline-derived CDR1 and CDR2 are LNHDA and SQIVND (reference sequence). Trimming shortened V by 0 bases and J by 3 bases, and 5 bases separated the two germline ends. The CDR3 length is 13 residues. The sample was peripheral blood. The J gene is TRBJ1-1, the V gene TRBV19; D is unclear. The receptor was derived from an older woman with active or convalescent COVID-19. CDR3 DNA sequence: TGTGCCAGTAGTATAGACGGGGACACTGAAGCTTTCTTT. Protein sequence: CASSIDGDTEAFF.